This TCR beta chain was documented in a study of T cells after yellow fever vaccination (dated by TCRdb to between 2018 and 2021). Broadly, across the study: Using CD3, CD45RA, CCR7 and CD95 staining, memory subsets (EM, EMRA, CM and Tscm) were sorted on a BD FACS Aria III. The SMART-Seq v4 Ultra Low Input RNA kit was used to prepare libraries from fractions with low cell numbers. To follow T-cell clones before and after primary and booster YFV17D yellow fever vaccination, bulk TCR alpha and beta repertoires were sequenced over time. Two healthy male donors made up the cohort, one aged 18 to 29 years and the other aged 30 to 39 years. Blood was collected at multiple timepoints before and after primary and secondary immunization, and bulk PBMC replicates and cell subsets were isolated. Sorting of memory subsets took place on days 0, 15 and 45 and at 18 months after primary vaccination, as well as on days 0, 15 and 45 after the 30-year booster. The full study reports these points: Because abundant contaminating clonotypes from the bulk population could be contained in FACS-sorted repertoires, computational filtering was required. Only two donors were included in the study, so the extent to which the findings can be generalized is limited. A small share of clonotypes occurred in both CD4 and CD8 compartments, likely arising from convergent recombination. In the sorted memory subsets on day 0, nearly all of the vaccine-responding clonotypes fell below detection. Most clones expanded after primary vaccination were re-detected after the booster (almost 98% of CD4 and about nine tenths of CD8), suggesting broad memory maintenance. The secondary T-cell response was found to be weaker but faster than the primary response, with a peak reached on day 5 rather than on day 15.

TCR cDNA was made using 5'RACE template switching, a step that added a universal primer site and unique molecular identifiers. Priming of cDNA synthesis was performed from both the TCR alpha and TCR beta constant segments. Library amplification involved two PCR steps, and the second step added sample barcodes and sequencing adapters. Sequencing of libraries was done on Illumina HiSeq 2500 (2x100 bp) or NovaSeq (2x150 bp). The authors' analysis ran thus. MIGEC handled demultiplexing of reads and collapsing into UMI consensus sequences, while MiXCR performed V(D)J alignment. Vaccine-responding clonotypes were identified with edgeR using replicate PBMC samples, with FDR below 0.01 and a log2 fold change above 5 up to day 15 being required. Each bulk clonotype received a CD4 or CD8 identity based on whether the sequenced CD4 or CD8 repertoire contained that clonotype at higher abundance. To estimate the distribution of each clone across memory phenotypes, clonotype frequencies in memory subsets were weighted by FACS-sorted cell numbers. TCRdb reprocessed the public reads (quality trimming at Q25 with fastp, clone calling with MiXCR) and kept in-frame beta chains. CDR3 protein duplicates are merged, each entry listing the most common genes and DNA. TCRdb, not the authors, supplied the V and J calls. Across this sample there are fewer than 20,000 distinct CDR3 sequences, with 4% seen only once. The ten largest clones add up to 0.4% to 0.45% of the sample.

V has 3 bases trimmed and J has 7 bases trimmed; junction bases matching no gene number 6. The CDR3 goes from the cysteine to the phenylalanine over 14 residues. Left in the record is the CDR3 DNA by itself, 42 bases read in frame from the first base. The germline V gene provides CDR1 MGHDK and CDR2 SYGVNS. The sample holds many counts of this clonotype. The input lacks base qualities; no much larger clone sits a single base away. What the treatment or condition label conveys for this sample: live attenuated yellow fever vaccine strain. A standard Ficoll-Paque protocol was used to isolate PBMCs from peripheral blood. The RNeasy Micro Kit was used to extract RNA from sorted memory subsets.

The clonotype was recovered from a man aged 25-45 years who received the YFV17D yellow fever vaccine. Sample: PBMCs, either bulk or a sorted T-cell subset (CD4+, CD8+, memory, or dextramer-sorted; not recorded which), taken 15 days after the yellow fever booster vaccination. The V and J segments used are TRBV25-1 and TRBJ2-7; 10 central nucleotides agree with TRBD2. The nucleotides read TGTGCCAGCAGTGACCCCCTAGCGGGAGTTGAGCAGTACTTC. Translated, it reads CASSDPLAGVEQYF.